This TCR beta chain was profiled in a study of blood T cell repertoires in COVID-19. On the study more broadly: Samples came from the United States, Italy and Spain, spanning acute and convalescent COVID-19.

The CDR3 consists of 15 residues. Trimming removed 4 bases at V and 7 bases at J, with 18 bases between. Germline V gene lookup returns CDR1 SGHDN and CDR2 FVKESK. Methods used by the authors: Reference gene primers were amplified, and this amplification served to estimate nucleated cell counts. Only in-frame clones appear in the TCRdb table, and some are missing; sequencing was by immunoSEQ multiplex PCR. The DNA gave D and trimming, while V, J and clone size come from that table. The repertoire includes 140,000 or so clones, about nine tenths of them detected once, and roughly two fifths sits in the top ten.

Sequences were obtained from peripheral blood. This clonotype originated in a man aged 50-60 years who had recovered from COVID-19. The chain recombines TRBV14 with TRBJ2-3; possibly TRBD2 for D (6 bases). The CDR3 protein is CASSLTGLFGYTQYF. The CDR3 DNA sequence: TGTGCCAGCAGCCTCACGGGACTCTTCGGGTATACGCAGTATTTT.